These T cell receptor beta chains were read from a single sample in a study of cytomegalovirus exposure and HLA in healthy donors. The repertoire was sequenced with immunoSEQ multiplex PCR; TCRdb's copy has only in-frame clones and lacks some. The profile shows around 70,000 clones, roughly four fifths of them singletons. The sequencing input was PBMCs. The source of these receptors is a human donor in good health. The CDR3 runs from the conserved cysteine through the conserved F or W. Fields, in order: clone size, J gene, V gene, D gene, CDR3 protein, CDR3 DNA. A D gene is named only where the DNA matches it firmly. Clone size is shown for a subset of rows, as once, few, many or a class of expanded clone.

>-|TRBJ2-7|TRBV7-2|TRBD1
CASSLGDSGYEQYF
TGTGCCAGCAGCTTAGGGGACAGCGGCTACGAGCAGTACTTC
>-|TRBJ1-1|TRBV6-6|TRBD1
CASSPPRQGPTEAFF
TGTGCCAGCAGTCCCCCTAGACAGGGACCCACTGAAGCTTTCTTT
>-|TRBJ2-7|TRBV6-5|-
CASSYVGRVSYEQYF
TGTGCCAGCAGTTACGTTGGTCGGGTCTCCTACGAGCAGTACTTC
>-|TRBJ1-1|TRBV6-1|-
CASSVDGGTEAFF
TGTGCCAGCAGTGTAGACGGGGGGACTGAAGCTTTCTTT
>-|TRBJ2-1|TRBV5-1|-
CASSSGTSVYEQFF
TGCGCCAGCAGCTCGGGGACTTCCGTTTATGAGCAGTTCTTC
>-|TRBJ2-3|TRBV27|TRBD1
CASSGGTGTPQYF
TGTGCCAGCAGTGGAGGGACAGGGACCCCGCAGTATTTT
>few|TRBJ2-3|TRBV6-5|-
CASSYSAGTDTQYF
TGTGCCAGCAGTTACTCGGCCGGCACAGATACGCAGTATTTT
>few|TRBJ1-2|TRBV6-5|TRBD1
CASSYGQGAGGYTF
TGTGCCAGCAGTTACGGACAGGGGGCAGGTGGCTACACCTTC
>few|TRBJ2-7|TRBV5-1|TRBD2
CASSLNSGGSYEQYF
TGCGCCAGCAGCTTGAATAGCGGGGGTAGCTACGAGCAGTACTTC
>-|TRBJ2-7|TRBV5-1|TRBD1
CASSLPGTVGEQYF
TGCGCCAGCAGCCTACCCGGGACAGTCGGCGAGCAGTACTTC
>once|TRBJ1-3|TRBV19|TRBD1
CASSATGGAEGNTIYF
TGTGCCAGTAGCGCCACAGGGGGCGCAGAAGGAAACACCATATATTTT
>few|TRBJ2-3|TRBV13|TRBD2
CASSLRSGGRDTQYF
TGTGCCAGCAGCTTAAGGTCGGGGGGAAGAGATACGCAGTATTTT
>-|TRBJ2-5|TRBV6-4|-
CASSEGGPETQYF
TGTGCCAGCAGTGAGGGGGGGCCGGAGACCCAGTACTTC
>-|TRBJ1-6|TRBV2|-
CASSPGQRNNSPLHF
TGTGCCAGCAGTCCCGGACAGAGGAATAATTCACCCCTCCACTTT
>-|TRBJ2-1|TRBV6-6|TRBD2
CASSYSPGGRFHEQFF
TGTGCCAGCAGTTACTCCCCGGGGGGGAGATTTCATGAGCAGTTCTTC
>-|TRBJ2-5|TRBV2|TRBD2
CASRTGTRRTQYF
TGTGCCAGCAGGACCGGGACTAGGAGGACCCAGTACTTC
>once|TRBJ2-2|TRBV19|-
CASSPRSRVGELFF
TGTGCCAGTAGTCCCCGGAGCAGGGTCGGGGAGCTGTTTTTT
>-|TRBJ1-6|TRBV5-4|-
CASSPGTGLRRYHSPLHF
TGTGCCAGCAGCCCTGGCACAGGGCTCCGCCGATATCATTCACCCCTCCACTTT
>-|TRBJ2-1|TRBV19|TRBD2
CASSIPGGDEQFF
TGTGCCAGTAGTATCCCCGGGGGGGATGAGCAGTTCTTC
>-|TRBJ1-4|TRBV6-5|TRBD1
CASSSGGIGKLFF
TGTGCCAGCAGCTCAGGGGGCATAGGAAAACTGTTTTTT
>-|TRBJ1-2|TRBV6-4|-
CASSDPHPQSNYGYTF
TGTGCCAGCAGTGACCCCCACCCCCAGTCTAACTATGGCTACACCTTC
>-|TRBJ1-2|TRBV28|TRBD1
CASSLSRGLGYGYTF
TGTGCCAGCAGTTTATCCAGGGGGCTCGGCTATGGCTACACCTTC
>-|TRBJ1-2|TRBV5-1|TRBD1
CASSLDGTGNYGYTF
TGCGCCAGCAGCTTGGATGGGACAGGGAACTATGGCTACACCTTC
>-|TRBJ2-3|TRBV27|-
CASSSSAGPRTDTQYF
TGTGCCAGCAGTTCCTCGGCGGGACCCCGCACAGATACGCAGTATTTT
>-|TRBJ2-7|TRBV7-8|-
CASSPTGSYEQYF
TGTGCCAGCAGCCCCACCGGGTCCTACGAGCAGTACTTC
>-|TRBJ1-5|TRBV7-2|TRBD1
CASSPDRAQPQHF
TGTGCCAGCAGCCCGGACAGGGCTCAGCCCCAGCATTTT
>-|TRBJ1-5|TRBV28|TRBD1
CASSPGRTGYNQPQHF
TGTGCCAGCAGCCCCGGACGGACAGGCTACAATCAGCCCCAGCATTTT
>-|TRBJ2-3|TRBV5-1|-
CASRPSGGRTDTQYF
TGCGCCAGCAGACCATCCGGGGGTCGCACAGATACGCAGTATTTT
>-|TRBJ2-5|TRBV5-8|TRBD1
CASTKDRLQETQYF
TGTGCCAGCACCAAGGACAGGCTCCAAGAGACCCAGTACTTC
>-|TRBJ1-2|TRBV6-1|-
CASSLSGDYGYTF
TGTGCCAGCAGTCTTTCGGGGGACTATGGCTACACCTTC
>-|TRBJ2-2|TRBV5-1|-
CASSLDWARELFF
TGCGCCAGCAGCCTGGATTGGGCCCGAGAACTGTTTTTT
>few|TRBJ1-3|TRBV5-4|TRBD1
CASSLQGAAGNTIYF
TGTGCCAGCAGCCTACAGGGGGCGGCGGGAAACACCATATATTTT
>-|TRBJ2-2|TRBV28|TRBD2
CASRPGGAGTGELFF
TGTGCCAGCAGGCCCGGGGGGGCGGGCACCGGGGAGCTGTTTTTT
>-|TRBJ2-2|TRBV9|-
CASSGDRTGELFF
TGTGCCAGCAGCGGTGACAGGACCGGGGAGCTGTTTTTT
>-|TRBJ1-2|TRBV4-1|-
CASSQGVQLNNYGYTF
TGCGCCAGCAGCCAAGGTGTACAGCTTAATAACTATGGCTACACCTTC
>once|TRBJ1-5|TRBV5-4|-
CASSPSAGSNQPQHF
TGTGCCAGCAGCCCCTCTGCGGGGAGCAATCAGCCCCAGCATTTT
>-|TRBJ2-5|TRBV5-4|-
CASSPSSWGSTQETQYF
TGTGCCAGCAGCCCAAGTTCATGGGGCAGTACCCAAGAGACCCAGTACTTC
>-|TRBJ2-5|TRBV5-6|-
CASSLGLSGTTQYF
TGTGCCAGCAGTTTAGGGCTTAGCGGAACGACCCAGTACTTC
>few|TRBJ2-1|TRBV19|-
CASRAWGGGGNEQFF
TGTGCCAGTAGGGCCTGGGGCGGGGGCGGGAATGAGCAGTTCTTC
>-|TRBJ2-1|TRBV5-1|TRBD1
CASTGTGENEQFF
TGCGCCAGTACCGGGACAGGGGAAAATGAGCAGTTCTTC
>-|TRBJ2-1|TRBV10-3|TRBD2
CAANDLAGGLNEQFF
TGTGCCGCCAACGATTTAGCGGGGGGCTTAAATGAGCAGTTCTTC
>-|TRBJ2-7|TRBV5-5|TRBD1
CASSLNDRDYEQYF
TGTGCCAGCAGCCTGAACGACAGGGATTACGAGCAGTACTTC
>-|TRBJ2-2|TRBV11-2|-
CAGRLQGRGTGELFF
TGTGCCGGAAGACTACAGGGAAGAGGAACCGGGGAGCTGTTTTTT
>-|TRBJ2-7|TRBV5-1|-
CASSRRGNSYEQYF
TGCGCCAGCAGCCGACGGGGAAACTCCTACGAGCAGTACTTC
>-|TRBJ1-2|TRBV29-1|TRBD1
CSASDRGNYGYTF
TGCAGCGCCTCGGACAGGGGGAACTATGGCTACACCTTC
>-|TRBJ1-4|TRBV5-5|-
CASSLALQGTNEKLFF
TGTGCCAGCAGCTTGGCCTTACAGGGCACTAATGAAAAACTGTTTTTT
>few|TRBJ2-7|TRBV5-1|TRBD1
CASSPRQGSYEQYF
TGCGCCAGCAGCCCTAGACAGGGCTCCTACGAGCAGTACTTC
>-|TRBJ2-7|TRBV2|TRBD2
CASSIWQGGIEQYF
TGTGCCAGCAGTATATGGCAGGGAGGGATCGAGCAGTACTTC
>-|TRBJ2-3|TRBV5-1|-
CASNRGEARSGGTDTQYF
TGCGCCAGCAACAGGGGGGAAGCACGAAGCGGGGGGACAGATACGCAGTATTTT
>-|TRBJ1-5|TRBV19|TRBD1
CASSPRDRGRYQPQHF
TGTGCCAGTAGTCCTCGAGACAGGGGTAGGTATCAGCCCCAGCATTTT
>-|TRBJ2-5|TRBV7-2|TRBD2
CASSLEPSGAGETQYF
TGTGCCAGCAGCTTAGAACCTAGCGGGGCCGGGGAGACCCAGTACTTC
>-|TRBJ2-7|TRBV5-4|-
CASSSQGTYEQYF
TGTGCCAGCAGCTCACAGGGTACCTACGAGCAGTACTTC
>few|TRBJ1-1|TRBV5-5|-
CASSLVRQGGGPEAFF
TGTGCCAGCAGCTTGGTCAGGCAGGGAGGCGGCCCTGAAGCTTTCTTT
>once|TRBJ1-3|TRBV19|TRBD1
CASRTRTGPSGNTIYF
TGTGCCAGTAGAACCAGGACAGGGCCCTCTGGAAACACCATATATTTT
>-|TRBJ2-7|TRBV29-1|-
CSVVGAYEQYF
TGCAGCGTTGTTGGAGCCTACGAGCAGTACTTC
>-|TRBJ2-7|TRBV2|TRBD1
CASNRGRNYEQYF
TGTGCCAGCAACAGGGGAAGAAATTACGAGCAGTACTTC
>-|TRBJ2-5|TRBV5-1|-
CASSLPGYQETQYF
TGCGCCAGCAGCCTCCCCGGGTACCAAGAGACCCAGTACTTC
>-|TRBJ1-2|TRBV6-5|TRBD1
CASSATGGAGGYTF
TGTGCCAGCAGTGCGACAGGGGGCGCGGGGGGCTACACCTTC
>few|TRBJ2-3|TRBV5-8|-
CASSPYESGLSGDTQYF
TGTGCCAGCAGCCCCTACGAGTCGGGGTTGAGTGGAGATACGCAGTATTTT
>-|TRBJ2-1|TRBV6-1|TRBD2
CASSLTSGGANEQFF
TGTGCCAGCAGTCTGACTAGCGGGGGGGCCAATGAGCAGTTCTTC